This T cell receptor beta chain was profiled in a study of T cell responses to AZD1222 COVID-19 vaccine. Findings of the study overall: Seropositive AZD1222 recipients at baseline numbered only five or six.

A word on this clone: Its antigen remains unidentified.

Germline V gene sequence: CDR1 LGHNA, CDR2 YNFKEQ. V lost 1 base and J lost 2, with 11 bases in between. The CDR3 is 15 amino acids. Measured with immunoSEQ multiplex PCR; TCRdb has only the in-frame clones, and not every one. The sample carries about 140,000 clones, around 90% recorded once. The specimen comprised peripheral blood, sampled on day 0 of AZD1222 vaccination. The chain links TRBV4-2 to TRBJ1-1; D is perhaps TRBD1 (5 bases). This TCR was sampled from an adult in good health. CDR3 coding DNA: TGTGCCAGCAGCCAAGGGGGCGGGAAAAACACTGAAGCTTTCTTT. Its protein is CASSQGGGKNTEAFF.